These T cell receptor beta chains were read from a single sample in a study of shared clonotypes between healthy human individuals. The repertoire was sequenced with immunoSEQ multiplex PCR; TCRdb's copy has only in-frame clones and lacks some. The sample carries over 750,000 clones, about 97% recorded once. Sequencing used naive CD8+ T cells sorted from blood. The source is a man younger than 40 in good health. Both conserved end residues are part of each CDR3.

j_call,v_call,cdr3_aa
TRBJ2-1,TRBV5-1,CASSLGGTYEQFF
TRBJ1-2,TRBV11-2,CASSLGRQGLYGYTF
TRBJ2-1,TRBV27,CASSTRTNSEQFF
TRBJ1-1,TRBV27,CASRGQDGMNTEAFF
TRBJ2-7,TRBV29-1,CSVEDDGQTGIYEQYF
TRBJ2-1,TRBV6-6,CASSYGGPPVDEQFF
TRBJ2-2,TRBV7-8,CASSRNTGELFF
TRBJ2-1,TRBV5-4,CASSLTSGVWNEQFF
TRBJ2-1,TRBV29-1,CSVVGVEQFF
TRBJ2-1,TRBV11-3,CASSPRDEQFF
TRBJ2-7,TRBV5-4,CASSLGQVLSEQYF
TRBJ2-3,TRBV7-9,CASRLLTSGSTDTQYF
TRBJ2-5,TRBV7-9,CASSPRQGGKETQYF
TRBJ2-3,TRBV6-6,CASSPDRGDTQYF
TRBJ2-7,TRBV4-1,CASSLGRGMYEQYF
TRBJ2-7,TRBV18,CASSPPTGGSSYEQYF
TRBJ1-5,TRBV27,CASSLTTGLQPQHF